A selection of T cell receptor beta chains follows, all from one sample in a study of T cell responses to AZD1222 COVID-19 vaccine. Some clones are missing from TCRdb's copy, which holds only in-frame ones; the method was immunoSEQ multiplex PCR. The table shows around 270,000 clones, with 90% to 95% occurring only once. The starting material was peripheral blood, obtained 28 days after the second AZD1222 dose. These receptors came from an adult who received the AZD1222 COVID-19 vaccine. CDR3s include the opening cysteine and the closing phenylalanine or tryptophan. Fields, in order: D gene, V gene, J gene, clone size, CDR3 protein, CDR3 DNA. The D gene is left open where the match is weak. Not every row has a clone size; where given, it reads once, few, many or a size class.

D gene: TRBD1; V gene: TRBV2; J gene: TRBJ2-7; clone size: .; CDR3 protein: CAGRTGGHYEQYF; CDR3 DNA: TGTGCCGGTCGGACAGGGGGCCACTACGAGCAGTACTTC
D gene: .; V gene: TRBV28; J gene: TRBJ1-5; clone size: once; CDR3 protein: CASRGSNQPQHF; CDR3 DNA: TGTGCCAGCAGGGGAAGCAATCAGCCCCAGCATTTT
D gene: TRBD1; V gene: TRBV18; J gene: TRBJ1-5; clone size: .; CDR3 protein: CASSTQGAAQPQHF; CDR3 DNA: TGTGCCAGCTCTACACAGGGGGCGGCTCAGCCCCAGCATTTT
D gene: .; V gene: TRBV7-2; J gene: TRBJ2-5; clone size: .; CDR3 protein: CASSLGRSGQETQYF; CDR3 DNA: TGTGCCAGCAGCTTAGGGCGCAGCGGCCAAGAGACCCAGTACTTC
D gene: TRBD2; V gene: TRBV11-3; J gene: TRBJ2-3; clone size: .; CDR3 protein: CASSRRLAGVDTQYF; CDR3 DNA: TGTGCCAGCAGCCGAAGACTAGCGGGAGTAGATACGCAGTATTTT
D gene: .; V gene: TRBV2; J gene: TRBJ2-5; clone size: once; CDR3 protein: CASKVYQETQYF; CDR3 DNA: TGTGCCAGCAAAGTGTACCAAGAGACCCAGTACTTC
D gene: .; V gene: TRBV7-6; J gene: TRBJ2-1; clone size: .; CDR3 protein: CASSLTQGLNEQFF; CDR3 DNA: TGTGCCAGCAGCTTAACACAGGGACTCAATGAGCAGTTCTTC
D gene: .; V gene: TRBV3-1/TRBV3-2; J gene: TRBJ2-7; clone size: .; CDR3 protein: CASSRQGGSYEQYF; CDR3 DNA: TGTGCCAGCAGCCGACAGGGAGGTTCCTACGAGCAGTACTTC
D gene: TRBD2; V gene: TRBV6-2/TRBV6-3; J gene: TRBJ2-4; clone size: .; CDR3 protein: CASSGASGSVQTSQYF; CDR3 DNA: TGTGCCAGCAGTGGGGCTAGCGGGAGTGTCCAGACATCTCAGTACTTC
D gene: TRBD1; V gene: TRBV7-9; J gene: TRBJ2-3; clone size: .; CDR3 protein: CASSLEQGTDTQYF; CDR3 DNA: TGTGCCAGCAGCTTAGAACAGGGGACAGATACGCAGTATTTT
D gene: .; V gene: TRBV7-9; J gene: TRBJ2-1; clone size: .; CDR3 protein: CASSPGRRNEQFF; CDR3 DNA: TGTGCCAGCAGCCCCGGACGGAGGAATGAGCAGTTCTTC
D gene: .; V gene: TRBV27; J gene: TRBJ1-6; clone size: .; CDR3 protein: CASSLGLRSSPLHF; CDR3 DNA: TGTGCCAGCAGTTTAGGGCTGCGGAGTTCACCCCTCCACTTT
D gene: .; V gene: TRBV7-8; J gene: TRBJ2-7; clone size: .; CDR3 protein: CASSWGTHSDEQYF; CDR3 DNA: TGTGCCAGCAGCTGGGGTACCCATTCGGACGAGCAGTACTTC
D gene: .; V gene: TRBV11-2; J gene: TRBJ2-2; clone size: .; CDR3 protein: CASGIVELFF; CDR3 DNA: TGTGCCAGCGGGATCGTGGAGCTGTTTTTT
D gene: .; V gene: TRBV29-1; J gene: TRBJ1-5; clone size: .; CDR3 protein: CSAQARDNQPQHF; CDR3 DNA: TGCAGCGCTCAGGCTCGGGACAATCAGCCCCAGCATTTT
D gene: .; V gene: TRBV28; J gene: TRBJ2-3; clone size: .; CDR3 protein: CASSFRDTQYF; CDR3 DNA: TGTGCCAGCAGTTTTCGAGATACGCAGTATTTT
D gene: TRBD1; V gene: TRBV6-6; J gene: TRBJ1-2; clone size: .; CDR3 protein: CASSPRGFGYTF; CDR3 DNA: TGTGCCAGCTCACCCAGGGGGTTTGGCTACACCTTC
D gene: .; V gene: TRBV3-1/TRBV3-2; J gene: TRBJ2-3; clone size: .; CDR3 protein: CASSPSGGLGATDTQYF; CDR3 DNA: TGTGCCAGCAGCCCCTCCGGAGGCCTCGGGGCAACAGATACGCAGTATTTT
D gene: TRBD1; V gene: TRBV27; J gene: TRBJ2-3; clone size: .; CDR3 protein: CARARTGLSTDTQYF; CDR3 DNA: TGTGCCAGAGCCCGGACAGGGCTGAGCACAGATACGCAGTATTTT
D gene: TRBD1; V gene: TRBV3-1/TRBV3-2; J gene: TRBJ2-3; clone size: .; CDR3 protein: CASSQVGQGADTQYF; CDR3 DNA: TGTGCCAGCAGCCAAGTGGGACAGGGGGCAGATACGCAGTATTTT
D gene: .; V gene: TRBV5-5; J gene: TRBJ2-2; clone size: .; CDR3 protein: CASTRDLNTGELFF; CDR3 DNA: TGTGCCAGCACCCGCGATCTAAACACCGGGGAGCTGTTTTTT
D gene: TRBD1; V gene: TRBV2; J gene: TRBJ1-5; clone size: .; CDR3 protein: CASSGTGRGPQHF; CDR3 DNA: TGTGCCAGCAGTGGGACAGGGAGAGGGCCCCAGCATTTT
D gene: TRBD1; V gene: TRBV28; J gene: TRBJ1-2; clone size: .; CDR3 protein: CASSWTGAGGYTF; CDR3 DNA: TGTGCCAGCAGCTGGACAGGGGCCGGCGGCTACACCTTC
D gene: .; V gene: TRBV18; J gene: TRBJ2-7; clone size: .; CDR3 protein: CASSPRARGQSYEQYF; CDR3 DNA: TGTGCCAGCTCACCCCGGGCGCGGGGGCAATCCTACGAGCAGTACTTC
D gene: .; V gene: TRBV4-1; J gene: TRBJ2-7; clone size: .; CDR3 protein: CASSQVPTGRDEQYF; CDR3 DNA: TGCGCCAGCAGCCAAGTTCCCACAGGCAGAGACGAGCAGTACTTC
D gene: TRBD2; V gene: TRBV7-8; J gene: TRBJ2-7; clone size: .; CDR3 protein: CASSLGLAGAYEQYF; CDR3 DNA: TGTGCCAGCAGCTTGGGGCTAGCGGGGGCCTACGAGCAGTACTTC
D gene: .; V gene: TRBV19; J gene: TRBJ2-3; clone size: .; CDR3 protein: CASSKRASTDTQYF; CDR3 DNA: TGTGCCAGTAGTAAACGGGCATCCACAGATACGCAGTATTTT
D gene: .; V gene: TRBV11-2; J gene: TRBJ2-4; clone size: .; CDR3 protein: CASSLEAKNIQYF; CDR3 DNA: TGTGCCAGCAGCTTGGAAGCCAAAAACATTCAGTACTTC
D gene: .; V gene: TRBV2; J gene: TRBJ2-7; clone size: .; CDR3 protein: CASKGQLSYEQYF; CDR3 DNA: TGTGCCAGCAAAGGACAGCTTTCCTACGAGCAGTACTTC
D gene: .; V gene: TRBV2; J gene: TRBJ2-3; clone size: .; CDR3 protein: CASSATRGGTDTQYF; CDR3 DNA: TGTGCCAGCAGCGCAACTAGGGGCGGCACAGATACGCAGTATTTT